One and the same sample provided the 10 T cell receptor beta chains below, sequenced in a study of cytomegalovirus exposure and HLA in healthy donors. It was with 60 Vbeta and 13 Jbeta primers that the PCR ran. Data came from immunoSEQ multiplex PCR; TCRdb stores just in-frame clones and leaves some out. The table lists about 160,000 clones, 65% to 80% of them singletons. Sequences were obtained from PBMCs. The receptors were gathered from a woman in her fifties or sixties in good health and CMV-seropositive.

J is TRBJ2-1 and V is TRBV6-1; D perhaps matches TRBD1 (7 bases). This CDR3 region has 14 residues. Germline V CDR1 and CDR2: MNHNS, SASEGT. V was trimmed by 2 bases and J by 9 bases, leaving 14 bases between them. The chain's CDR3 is CASSEQGGVSEQFF. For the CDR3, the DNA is TGTGCCAGCAGTGAACAGGGGGGAGTGAGTGAGCAGTTCTTC.

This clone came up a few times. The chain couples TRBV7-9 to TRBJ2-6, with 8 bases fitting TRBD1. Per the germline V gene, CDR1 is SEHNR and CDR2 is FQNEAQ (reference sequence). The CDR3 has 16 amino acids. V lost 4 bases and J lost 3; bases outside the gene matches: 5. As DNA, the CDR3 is TGTGCCAGCAGCTCCCAGGGGGCGGTTGGGGCCAACGTCCTGACTTTC. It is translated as CASSSQGAVGANVLTF.

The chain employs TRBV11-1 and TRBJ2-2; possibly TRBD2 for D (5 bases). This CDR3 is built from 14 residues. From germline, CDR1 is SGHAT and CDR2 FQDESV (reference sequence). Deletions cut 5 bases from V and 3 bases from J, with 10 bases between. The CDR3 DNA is TGTGCCAGCAGCCCCAGGACTTACACCGGGGAGCTGTTTTTT. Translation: CASSPRTYTGELFF.

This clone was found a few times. CDR3 loop: CASSPRRTVYGNTIYF. CDR3 nucleotide sequence: TGTGCCAGTAGTCCGAGACGGACAGTTTACGGAAACACCATATATTTT. The chain has TRBV19 and TRBJ1-3; TRBD1 might be the D (6 bases). Trimming shortened V by 5 bases and J by 4 bases, and 18 bases separated the two germline ends. The V gene's germline CDR1 is LNHDA and CDR2 SQIVND (reference sequence). The CDR3 is made up of 16 amino acids.

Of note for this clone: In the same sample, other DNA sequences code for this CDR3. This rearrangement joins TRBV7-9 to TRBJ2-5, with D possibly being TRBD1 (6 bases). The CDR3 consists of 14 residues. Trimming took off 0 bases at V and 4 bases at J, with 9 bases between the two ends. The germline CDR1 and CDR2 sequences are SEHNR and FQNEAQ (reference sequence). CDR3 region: CASSLARGTETQYF. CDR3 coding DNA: TGTGCCAGCAGCTTAGCGAGGGGGACAGAGACCCAGTACTTC.

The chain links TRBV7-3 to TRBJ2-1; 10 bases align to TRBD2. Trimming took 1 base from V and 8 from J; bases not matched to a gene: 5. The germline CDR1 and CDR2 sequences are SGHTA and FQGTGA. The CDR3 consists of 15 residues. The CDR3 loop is CASSLKAGGRHEQFF. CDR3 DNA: TGTGCCAGCAGCTTAAAAGCGGGGGGGCGCCATGAGCAGTTCTTC.

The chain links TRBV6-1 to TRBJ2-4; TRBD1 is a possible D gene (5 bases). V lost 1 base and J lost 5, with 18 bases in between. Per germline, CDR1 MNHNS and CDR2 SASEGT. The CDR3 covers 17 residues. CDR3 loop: CASSEEVLGDLQNIQYF. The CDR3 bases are TGTGCCAGCAGTGAAGAGGTTCTAGGGGATCTCCAAAACATTCAGTACTTC.

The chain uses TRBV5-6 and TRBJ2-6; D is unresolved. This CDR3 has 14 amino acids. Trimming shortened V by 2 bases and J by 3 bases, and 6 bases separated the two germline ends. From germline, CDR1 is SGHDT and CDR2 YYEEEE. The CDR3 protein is CASSLIDGANVLTF. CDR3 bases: TGTGCCAGCAGCTTAATAGATGGGGCCAACGTCCTGACTTTC.

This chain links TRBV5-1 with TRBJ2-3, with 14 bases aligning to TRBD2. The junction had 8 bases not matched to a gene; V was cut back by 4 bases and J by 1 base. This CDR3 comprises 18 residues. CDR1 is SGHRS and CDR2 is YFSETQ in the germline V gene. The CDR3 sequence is CASSPGGLAGGRTDTQYF. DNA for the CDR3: TGCGCCAGCAGCCCCGGCGGACTAGCGGGGGGCCGCACAGATACGCAGTATTTT.

In nucleotides, the CDR3 is TGTGCCAGCAGTGAGACAGGGCAGGGAAGGCGCTACACCTTC. It translates to CASSETGQGRRYTF. The chain carries TRBV25-1 and TRBJ1-2; 7 bases agree with TRBD1. V lost 3 bases and J lost 9; bases outside the gene matches: 10. The CDR3 contains 14 residues. Germline values: CDR1 MGHDK, CDR2 SYGVNS.